This TCR beta chain was identified during a study of T-cell reconstitution after alpha-beta-depleted transplantation in children. Study-wide findings and caveats: Surviving recipient T cells and intrathymic progenitors accounted for some patients' high TCRbeta diversity at day 60.

Turning to this clonotype: What it binds is not known.

The TCRbeta library was prepared with unique molecular identifiers. Via MiXCR, TCRdb re-called the PCR reads, giving one row per CDR3 protein. The sample yields about 590,000 distinct CDR3 sequences, over 10% seen once. The CDR3 covers 15 residues. Germline values: CDR1 SQVTM, CDR2 ANQGSEA. The junction had 8 bases not matched to a gene; V was cut back by 6 bases and J by 1 base. The receptor comes from a male patient aged 10-17 years who had a stem cell transplant for acute myeloid leukemia, so the T cells may come from the graft donor. The sequenced sample was PBMCs, mostly from graft donor cells, obtained 360 days after TCRalphabeta/CD19-depleted stem cell transplant. The V gene is TRBV29-1, the J gene TRBJ2-7; 11 bases are shared with TRBD2. The CDR3 nucleotides are TGCAGCGTCACCTCGACTAGCGGGGTTTCCTACGAGCAGTACTTC. Translating gives CSVTSTSGVSYEQYF.